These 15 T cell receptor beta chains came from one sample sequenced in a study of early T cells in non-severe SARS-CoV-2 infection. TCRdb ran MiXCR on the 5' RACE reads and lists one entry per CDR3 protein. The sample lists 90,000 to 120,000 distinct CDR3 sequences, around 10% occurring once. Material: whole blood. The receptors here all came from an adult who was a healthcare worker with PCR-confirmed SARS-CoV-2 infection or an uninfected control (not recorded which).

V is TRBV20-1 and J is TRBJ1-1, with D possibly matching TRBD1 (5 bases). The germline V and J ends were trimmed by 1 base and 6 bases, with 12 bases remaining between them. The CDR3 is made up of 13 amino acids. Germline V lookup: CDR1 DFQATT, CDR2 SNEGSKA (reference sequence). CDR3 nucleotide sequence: TGCAGTGCTAGAGGCAGGGTGGACGCTGAAGCTTTCTTT. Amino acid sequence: CSARGRVDAEAFF.

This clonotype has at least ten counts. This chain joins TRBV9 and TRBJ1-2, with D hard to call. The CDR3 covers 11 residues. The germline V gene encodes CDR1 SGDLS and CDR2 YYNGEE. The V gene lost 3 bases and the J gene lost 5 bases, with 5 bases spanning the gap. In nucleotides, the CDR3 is TGTGCCAGCAGCGGAGCGTATGGCTACACCTTC. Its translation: CASSGAYGYTF. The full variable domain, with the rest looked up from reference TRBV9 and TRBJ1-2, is DSGVTQTPKHLITATGQRVTLRCSPRSGDLSVYWYQQSLDQGLQFLIQYYNGEERAKGNILERFSAQQFPDLHSELNLSSLELGDSALYFCASSGAYGYTFGSGTRLTVV.

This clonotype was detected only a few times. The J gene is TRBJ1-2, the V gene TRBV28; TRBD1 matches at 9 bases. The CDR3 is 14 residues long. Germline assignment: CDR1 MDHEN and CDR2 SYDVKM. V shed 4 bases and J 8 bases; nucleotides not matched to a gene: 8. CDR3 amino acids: CASSYGGQGLGYTF. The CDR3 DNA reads TGTGCCAGCAGTTACGGGGGACAGGGCCTAGGCTACACCTTC.

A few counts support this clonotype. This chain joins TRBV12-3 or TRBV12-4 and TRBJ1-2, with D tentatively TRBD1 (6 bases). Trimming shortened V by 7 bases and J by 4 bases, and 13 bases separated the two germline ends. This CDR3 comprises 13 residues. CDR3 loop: CASTQGSVYGYTF. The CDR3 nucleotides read TGTGCCAGCACACAGGGAAGTGTCTATGGCTACACCTTC.

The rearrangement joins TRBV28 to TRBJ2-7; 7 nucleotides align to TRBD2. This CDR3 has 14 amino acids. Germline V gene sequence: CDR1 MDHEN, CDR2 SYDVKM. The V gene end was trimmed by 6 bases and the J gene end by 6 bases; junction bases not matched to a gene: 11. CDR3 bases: TGTGCCAGCAGGGCGGGGAGCGGGACCCGCGAGCAGTACTTC. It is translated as CASRAGSGTREQYF.

CDR3 protein: CASAKAGSKNNEQFF. The CDR3 DNA reads as TGTGCCAGCGCAAAGGCCGGGAGTAAGAACAATGAGCAGTTCTTC. The chain recombines TRBV2 with TRBJ2-1, with D possibly TRBD2 on 6 matching bases. Trimming left V 8 bases short and J 5 bases short, with 19 bases between. The CDR3 has 15 amino acids. CDR1 and CDR2 from the germline V gene are SNHLY and FYNNEI.

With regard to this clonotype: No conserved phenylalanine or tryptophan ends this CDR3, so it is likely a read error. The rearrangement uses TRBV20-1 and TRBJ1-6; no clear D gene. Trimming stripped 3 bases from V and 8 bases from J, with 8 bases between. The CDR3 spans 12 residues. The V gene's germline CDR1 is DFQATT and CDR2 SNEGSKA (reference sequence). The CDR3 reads CSASFGDSPLHI. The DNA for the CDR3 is TGCAGTGCTAGTTTTGGGGATTCACCCCTCCACATT.

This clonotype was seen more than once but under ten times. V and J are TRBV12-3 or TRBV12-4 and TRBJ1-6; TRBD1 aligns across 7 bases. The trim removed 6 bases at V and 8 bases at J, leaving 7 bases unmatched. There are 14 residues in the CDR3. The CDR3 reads CASSLDRVYSPLHF. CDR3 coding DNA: TGTGCCAGCAGCCTCGACAGGGTGTATTCACCCCTCCACTTT.

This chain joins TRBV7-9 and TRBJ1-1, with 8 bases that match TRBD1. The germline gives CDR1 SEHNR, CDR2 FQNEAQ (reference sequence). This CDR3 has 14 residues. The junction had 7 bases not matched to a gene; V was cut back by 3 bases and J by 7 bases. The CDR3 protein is CASSLSTGEDEAFF. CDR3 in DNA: TGTGCCAGCAGCTTGTCGACAGGGGAGGATGAAGCTTTCTTT.

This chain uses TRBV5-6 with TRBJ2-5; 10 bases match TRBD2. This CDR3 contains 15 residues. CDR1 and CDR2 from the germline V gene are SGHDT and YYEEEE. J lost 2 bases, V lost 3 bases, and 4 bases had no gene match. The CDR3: CASSSGLARQETQYF. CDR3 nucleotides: TGTGCCAGCAGCTCGGGACTAGCGCGACAAGAGACCCAGTACTTC.

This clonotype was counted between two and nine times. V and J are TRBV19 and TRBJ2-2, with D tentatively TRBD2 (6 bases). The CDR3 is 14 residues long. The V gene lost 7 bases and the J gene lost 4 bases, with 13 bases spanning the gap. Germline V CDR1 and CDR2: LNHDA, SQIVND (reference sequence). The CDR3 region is CASTWGRSTGELFF. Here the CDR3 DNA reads TGTGCCAGTACCTGGGGGAGGAGCACCGGGGAGCTGTTTTTT.

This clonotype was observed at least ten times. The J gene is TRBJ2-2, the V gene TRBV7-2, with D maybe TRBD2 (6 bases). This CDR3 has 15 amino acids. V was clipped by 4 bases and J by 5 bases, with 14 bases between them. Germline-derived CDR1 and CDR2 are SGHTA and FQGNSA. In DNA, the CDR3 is TGTGCCAGCAGCTCGATAGCGGTTACTACCGGGGAGCTGTTTTTT. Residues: CASSSIAVTTGELFF.

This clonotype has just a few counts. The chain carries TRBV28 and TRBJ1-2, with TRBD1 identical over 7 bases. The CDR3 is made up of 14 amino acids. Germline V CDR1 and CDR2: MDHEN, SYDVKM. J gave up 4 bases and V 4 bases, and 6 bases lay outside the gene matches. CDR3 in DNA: TGTGCCAGCAGTTCGACAGGGAAAGGCTATGGCTACACCTTC. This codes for CASSSTGKGYGYTF.

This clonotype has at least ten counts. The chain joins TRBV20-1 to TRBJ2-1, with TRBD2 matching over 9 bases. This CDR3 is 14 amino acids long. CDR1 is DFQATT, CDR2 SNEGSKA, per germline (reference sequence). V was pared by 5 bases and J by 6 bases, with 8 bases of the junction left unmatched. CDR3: CSAHKPSGANEQFF. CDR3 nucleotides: TGCAGTGCTCATAAGCCTAGCGGGGCCAATGAGCAGTTCTTC.

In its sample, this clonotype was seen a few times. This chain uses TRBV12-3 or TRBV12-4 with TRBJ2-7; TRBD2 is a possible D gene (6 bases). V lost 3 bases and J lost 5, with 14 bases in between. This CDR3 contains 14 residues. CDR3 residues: CASSLAGTMNEQYF. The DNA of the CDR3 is TGTGCCAGCAGTTTGGCGGGAACAATGAACGAGCAGTACTTC.